One and the same sample provided the 29 T cell receptor beta chains below, sequenced in a study of lymphopenia after photon versus proton radiotherapy. TCRdb's copy holds only in-frame clones and misses some; the assay was immunoSEQ multiplex PCR. This sample has 8,000 or so clones; around nine tenths occur once, and the top ten carry approximately 3%. The specimen comprised peripheral blood, sampled from a patient treated with photon-based radiotherapy. The receptors were sampled from a woman between 65 and 79 years old with pancreatic cancer.

This rearrangement joins TRBV28 to TRBJ1-2, with 10 bases aligning to TRBD1. The CDR3 is 16 amino acids. The J segment lost 8 bases and the V segment lost 0 bases, leaving 9 bases of the junction unmatched. The germline V gene has CDR1 MDHEN and CDR2 SYDVKM. CDR3 region: CASSLWTGGRLGGYTF. The CDR3 DNA follows: TGTGCCAGCAGTTTATGGACAGGGGGCAGACTTGGCGGCTACACCTTC.

This clone has just a few counts. V usage is TRBV4-2 and J usage is TRBJ1-5; 8 bases align to TRBD1. The CDR3 contains 16 residues. Trimming at V came to 3 bases and at J to 2 bases, leaving 6 bases not matched to a gene. Germline CDR1 and CDR2: LGHNA and YNFKEQ. CDR3 loop: CASSHVPGQGNQPQHF. The CDR3 DNA is TGTGCCAGCAGCCATGTGCCGGGACAGGGCAATCAGCCCCAGCATTTT.

The chain joins TRBV7-2 to TRBJ2-5, with TRBD2 matching over 10 bases. The V gene's germline CDR1 is SGHTA and CDR2 FQGNSA. Losses at the gene ends were 1 base for V and 4 bases for J; bases not matched to a gene: 6. This CDR3 region has 16 residues. The CDR3 DNA reads TGTGCCAGCAGCTTAGTGGCTAGCGGGAGTGTAGAGACCCAGTACTTC. It is translated as CASSLVASGSVETQYF. The full variable domain, its missing parts supplied by reference TRBV7-2 and TRBJ2-5, is GAGVSQSPSNKVTEKGKDVELRCDPISGHTALYWYRQSLGQGLEFLIYFQGNSAPDKSGLPSDRFSAERTGGSVSTLTIQRTQQEDSAVYLCASSLVASGSVETQYFGPGTRLLVL.

The chain carries TRBV11-2 and TRBJ2-1, with D uncertain. Trimming removed 1 base at V and 6 bases at J, with 10 bases between. This CDR3 has 14 residues. CDR1 is SGHAT and CDR2 is FQNNGV in the germline V gene. Written as DNA, the CDR3 is TGTGCCAGCAGCTTAGGACCTGTACGCAATGAGCAGTTCTTC. This encodes CASSLGPVRNEQFF. Together with reference TRBV11-2 and TRBJ2-1, the CDR3 gives the full variable domain: EAGVAQSPRYKIIEKRQSVAFWCNPISGHATLYWYQQILGQGPKLLIQFQNNGVVDDSQLPKDRFSAERLKGVDSTLKIQPAKLEDSAVYLCASSLGPVRNEQFFGPGTRLTVL.

The sample holds one count of this clone. CDR3 sequence reads: CASSLLGRGTEAFF. CDR3 nucleotide sequence: TGTGCCAGCAGCTTACTGGGGAGAGGAACTGAAGCTTTCTTT. The V and J genes are TRBV5-4 and TRBJ1-1; the D is unclear. The CDR3 is 14 residues long. Germline lookup yields CDR1 SGHNT and CDR2 YYREEE (reference sequence). The V and J ends lost 2 bases and 5 bases respectively, with 13 bases between them.

The rearrangement links TRBV29-1 to TRBJ2-1, with 8 bases aligning to TRBD2. The CDR3 is made up of 18 amino acids. The trim removed 6 bases at V and 2 bases at J, leaving 18 bases unmatched. Germline V gives CDR1 SQVTM, CDR2 ANQGSEA. The CDR3 region has the DNA TGCAGCGTCCTCCCCTACCTGAGCGGGAGTAGGACCTACAATGAGCAGTTCTTC. Translating it yields CSVLPYLSGSRTYNEQFF.

The rearrangement links TRBV11-1 to TRBJ2-1; D is undetermined. Between the trimmed V and J ends, which lost 5 bases and 2 bases, there was a span of 13 bases. This CDR3 spans 15 amino acids. Germline V CDR1 and CDR2: SGHAT, FQDESV (reference sequence). The CDR3 region is CASSEVGQTYNEQFF. The CDR3 nucleotides are TGTGCCAGCAGCGAGGTAGGGCAAACCTACAATGAGCAGTTCTTC.

V is TRBV27 and J is TRBJ2-5; maybe TRBD2 (6 bases). This CDR3 contains 13 residues. The V end was cut by 3 bases, the J end by 5 bases, with 10 bases between. Germline-derived CDR1 and CDR2 are MNHEY and SMNVEV (reference sequence). CDR3 amino acids: CASSFAGLETQYF. CDR3 nucleotide sequence: TGTGCCAGCAGTTTTGCGGGATTGGAGACCCAGTACTTC.

In DNA, the CDR3 is TGCGCCAGCAGCGGGACCGGGACTAGCGGAGGAGAGCAGTTCTTC. This codes for CASSGTGTSGGEQFF. The chain joins TRBV5-1 to TRBJ2-1; 11 bases are a match to TRBD2. CDR1 and CDR2 (germline): SGHRS, YFSETQ. The V and J ends lost 4 bases and 10 bases, in that order; junction bases with no gene match: 10. The CDR3 contains 15 residues.

V usage is TRBV7-2 and J usage is TRBJ2-2; 7 positions agree with TRBD1. Trimming removed 5 bases from V and 4 bases from J; junction bases left unmatched: 10. Germline V CDR1 and CDR2: SGHTA, FQGNSA. This CDR3 comprises 16 residues. The CDR3 DNA is TGTGCCAGCAGCCTACAACAGGGGCGGTCCACCGGGGAGCTGTTTTTT. This encodes CASSLQQGRSTGELFF.

The J gene is TRBJ2-7, the V gene TRBV7-9, with D perhaps matching TRBD1 (6 bases). Looked up from germline, CDR1 is SEHNR and CDR2 is FQNEAQ (reference sequence). This CDR3 has 13 amino acids. Deletions cut 4 bases from V and 3 bases from J, with 10 bases between. Here the CDR3 reads CASSSGDIYEQYF. Here the CDR3 DNA reads TGTGCCAGCAGCTCAGGGGACATCTACGAGCAGTACTTC.

V is TRBV7-9 and J is TRBJ1-2; no definite D call. Germline V lookup: CDR1 SEHNR, CDR2 FQNEAQ (reference sequence). The V end was cut by 1 base, the J end by 0 bases, with 6 bases between. This CDR3 spans 14 amino acids. CDR3 loop: CASSLGQTNYGYTF. The CDR3, as DNA: TGTGCCAGCAGCTTAGGGCAGACTAACTATGGCTACACCTTC.

This rearrangement joins TRBV28 to TRBJ1-3; no clear D. This CDR3 is 15 amino acids long. The V end was cut by 4 bases, the J end by 0 bases, with 10 bases between. Germline lookup yields CDR1 MDHEN and CDR2 SYDVKM. DNA for the CDR3: TGTGCCAGCAGTTCCAACGGACTCTCTGGAAACACCATATATTTT. As protein: CASSSNGLSGNTIYF. The variable domain in full, completed from reference TRBV28 and TRBJ1-3, reads DVKVTQSSRYLVKRTGEKVFLECVQDMDHENMFWYRQDPGLGLRLIYFSYDVKMKEKGDIPEGYSVSREKKERFSLILESASTNQTSMYLCASSSNGLSGNTIYFGEGSWLTVV.

CDR3 DNA: TGTGCCAGCAGCTTAGTGGTAGCGGGAGGGCATGAGCAGTTCTTC. It codes for CASSLVVAGGHEQFF. V gene TRBV7-2 combines with J gene TRBJ2-1, with 11 bases identical to TRBD2. Germline assignment: CDR1 SGHTA and CDR2 FQGNSA. The CDR3 length is 15 residues. V shed 1 base and J 8 bases; nucleotides not matched to a gene: 4.

The chain employs TRBV5-4 and TRBJ1-3; 8 bases are a match to TRBD1. The CDR3 is 14 amino acids. The ends lost 4 bases at V and 5 bases at J; junction bases unmatched: 5. Per the germline V gene, CDR1 is SGHNT and CDR2 is YYREEE (reference sequence). The CDR3 nucleotides read TGTGCCAGCAGCCAAGGACAGGGACGAAACACCATATATTTT. Amino acid sequence: CASSQGQGRNTIYF.

The chain uses TRBV13 and TRBJ2-3; D tentatively fits TRBD1 or TRBD2 (5 bases each). V lost 1 base to trimming and J lost 1 base, with 12 bases between them. Germline CDR1 PRHDT, CDR2 FYEKMQ (reference sequence). The CDR3 runs 16 residues. CDR3 region: CASSLALVGGTDTQYF. CDR3 nucleotide sequence: TGTGCCAGCAGCTTAGCGCTTGTGGGGGGCACAGATACGCAGTATTTT.

The rearrangement uses TRBV19 and TRBJ2-1; 8 bases align to TRBD2. CDR3 length: 14 residues. Germline values: CDR1 LNHDA, CDR2 SQIVND (reference sequence). The ends lost 10 bases at V and 6 bases at J; junction bases unmatched: 11. CDR3 sequence: CATAPMSGSNEQFF. CDR3 bases: TGTGCCACTGCACCGATGAGCGGGAGCAATGAGCAGTTCTTC.

The gene calls are TRBV7-3 and TRBJ2-7, with D maybe TRBD1 (6 bases). CDR3 size: 16 residues. The germline V gene encodes CDR1 SGHTA and CDR2 FQGTGA. V dropped 5 bases and J dropped 2 bases, with 19 bases sitting between them. For the CDR3, the DNA is TGTGCCAGCAGCCCTATGGGGTCATCAGGGGCCTACGAGCAGTACTTC. Translation gives CASSPMGSSGAYEQYF.

This clone was picked up one time. The chain links TRBV19 to TRBJ1-2; TRBD1 matches 8 bases. Germline V gene sequence: CDR1 LNHDA, CDR2 SQIVND (reference sequence). V trimming: 6 bases; J trimming: 8 bases; junction bases outside the gene matches: 8. The CDR3 totals 13 residues. In DNA form, the CDR3 reads TGTGCCAGTAGCCTACAGGGGGGGCGCGGCTACACCTTC. Translation: CASSLQGGRGYTF.

The rearrangement links TRBV11-1 to TRBJ2-7, with D perhaps matching TRBD1 (6 bases). Germline V CDR1 and CDR2: SGHAT, FQDESV (reference sequence). The CDR3 is made up of 13 amino acids. V gave up 4 bases and J gave up 4 bases, with 11 bases separating them. The CDR3 sequence is CASSWGRRYEQYF. The CDR3 DNA follows: TGTGCCAGCAGCTGGGGGCGCCGGTACGAGCAGTACTTC.

The rearrangement links TRBV5-1 to TRBJ2-2, with D hard to call. Deletions cut 1 base from V and 1 base from J, with 11 bases between. The CDR3 consists of 16 residues. CDR1 is SGHRS, CDR2 YFSETQ, per germline. The CDR3 loop is CASSLSVPENTGELFF. CDR3 sequence (DNA): TGCGCCAGCAGCTTGTCAGTCCCAGAGAACACCGGGGAGCTGTTTTTT.

V usage is TRBV5-1 and J usage is TRBJ1-1; possibly TRBD1 for D (6 bases). Trimming shortened V by 3 bases and J by 1 base, and 13 bases separated the two germline ends. Germline V CDR1 and CDR2: SGHRS, YFSETQ. The CDR3 is made up of 15 amino acids. CDR3 in amino acids: CASSWGRQGNTEAFF. CDR3 sequence (DNA): TGCGCCAGCAGCTGGGGGCGACAAGGGAACACTGAAGCTTTCTTT.

This chain joins TRBV28 and TRBJ1-5, with a tentative D call TRBD1 (5 bases). Germline-derived CDR1 and CDR2 are MDHEN and SYDVKM. Trimming cost V 2 bases and J 4 bases, with 15 bases left between them. The CDR3 is 16 amino acids. The CDR3 nucleotides read TGTGCCAGCAGTTTAATGGCAGGGTCGCGTAATCAGCCCCAGCATTTT. It is translated as CASSLMAGSRNQPQHF.

The CDR3: CASSHPRISYNEQFF. CDR3 bases: TGTGCCAGCAGCCATCCTCGAATCTCCTACAATGAGCAGTTCTTC. This chain joins TRBV7-8 and TRBJ2-1; no clear D. V lost 5 bases, J lost 0 bases, and 11 bases lay in between. Germline loops: CDR1 SGHVS, CDR2 FQNEAQ. CDR3 size: 15 residues.

This rearrangement joins TRBV18 to TRBJ2-7; 9 nucleotides match TRBD1. With V trimmed by 5 bases and J by 6 bases, 11 bases remained unmatched. The CDR3 is made up of 15 amino acids. Per germline, CDR1 KGHSH and CDR2 LQKENI. CDR3 in amino acids: CASSMGQGSFAEQYF. In nucleotides, the CDR3 is TGTGCCAGCTCAATGGGACAGGGTTCTTTTGCCGAGCAGTACTTC. The variable domain in full, completed from reference TRBV18 and TRBJ2-7, reads NAGVMQNPRHLVRRRGQEARLRCSPMKGHSHVYWYRQLPEEGLKFMVYLQKENIIDESGMPKERFSAEFPKEGPSILRIQQVVRGDSAAYFCASSMGQGSFAEQYFGPGTRLTVT.

The J gene is TRBJ2-1, the V gene TRBV5-1, with D possibly being TRBD2 (6 bases). The V and J ends lost 6 bases and 7 bases respectively, with 20 bases between them. The CDR3 spans 15 residues. Germline CDR1 SGHRS, CDR2 YFSETQ. The CDR3 reads CASTLVGGDVNEQFF. DNA of the CDR3: TGCGCCAGCACCCTCGTTGGCGGGGACGTAAATGAGCAGTTCTTC.

The V gene is TRBV11-3, the J gene TRBJ2-2, with 8 positions matching TRBD2. The CDR3 is 17 residues long. V dropped 10 bases and J dropped 0; count of bases not matched to a gene: 13. Germline assignment: CDR1 SGHNT and CDR2 YENEEA. The CDR3 loop is CATRGGSGKPNTGELFF. The CDR3 DNA reads TGTGCCACCCGGGGGGGTAGCGGGAAACCGAACACCGGGGAGCTGTTTTTT.

This rearrangement joins TRBV6-6 to TRBJ2-1; 11 nucleotides match TRBD2. V was clipped by 8 bases and J by 5 bases; unmatched bases: 5. This CDR3 has 14 residues. CDR1 and CDR2 (germline): MNHNY, SVGAGI (reference sequence). CDR3 protein: CASLGLAGHNEQFF. The CDR3 DNA sequence: TGTGCCAGCCTCGGACTAGCGGGCCACAATGAGCAGTTCTTC.

The gene calls are TRBV14 and TRBJ2-5; D uncertain. The CDR3 totals 10 residues. The germline gives CDR1 SGHDN, CDR2 FVKESK. The V and J ends lost 0 bases and 7 bases respectively, with 0 bases between them. The CDR3 sequence: CASSQETQYF. The CDR3 nucleotides are TGTGCCAGCAGCCAAGAGACCCAGTACTTC.